The rows below give T cell receptor beta chains drawn from one sample of a study of OX40 agonist ivuxolimab in advanced cancers. Clones were read by immunoSEQ multiplex PCR, and TCRdb kept only the in-frame ones, dropping some. Found here are over 8,500 clones, about four fifths of them singletons; the top ten hold almost 40%. Sequencing used CD4+ or CD8+ T cells sorted from blood, obtained in a trial of the OX40 agonist ivuxolimab. The receptors shown here come from an adult with an advanced solid tumor such as melanoma, head and neck, liver or kidney cancer. Each CDR3 is given with its conserved first and last residue. D genes are given only for firm matches. A clone size is listed for some rows: how often the clone was seen (once, few, many), or a class if it is expanded.

v_call	j_call	clone_size	d_call	cdr3_aa	cdr3_nt
TRBV6-5	TRBJ1-2	NA	NA	CASSYQGLNYGYTF	TGTGCCAGCAGTTACCAGGGGTTGAACTATGGCTACACCTTC
TRBV6-4	TRBJ2-4	NA	TRBD1	CASSDGTGGNIQYF	TGTGCCAGCAGTGACGGGACAGGGGGAAACATTCAGTACTTC
TRBV4-1	TRBJ1-5	NA	NA	CASSPDTSNQPQHF	TGCGCCAGCAGCCCAGACACTAGCAATCAGCCCCAGCATTTT
TRBV4-1	TRBJ2-1	NA	TRBD1	CASSPSDRNNEQFF	TGCGCCAGCAGCCCGTCGGACAGGAACAATGAGCAGTTCTTC
TRBV28	TRBJ1-5	many	TRBD1	CASSRDRGGDQPQHF	TGTGCCAGCAGTCGGGACAGGGGAGGTGATCAGCCCCAGCATTTT
TRBV28	TRBJ1-1	NA	NA	CASSLRGTVNTEAFF	TGTGCCAGCAGTCTAAGGGGGACCGTGAACACTGAAGCTTTCTTT
TRBV23-1	TRBJ2-7	few	NA	CASSQHSPRGYEQYF	TGCGCCAGCAGTCAACACAGCCCAAGGGGTTACGAGCAGTACTTC
TRBV6-4	TRBJ1-1	NA	NA	CASSDTGTGNTEAFF	TGTGCCAGCAGTGATACCGGGACGGGGAACACTGAAGCTTTCTTT
TRBV28	TRBJ2-3	NA	TRBD2	CASTTPSGRAGTDTQYF	TGTGCCAGCACCACGCCTAGCGGGAGGGCCGGCACAGATACGCAGTATTTT
TRBV9	TRBJ2-1	few	NA	CASSGPLPLEQFF	TGTGCCAGCAGTGGCCCGCTGCCTCTTGAGCAGTTCTTC
TRBV19	TRBJ2-1	NA	TRBD2	CASSIDHPSGNSNEQFF	TGTGCCAGTAGTATAGATCACCCTAGCGGGAACAGCAATGAGCAGTTCTTC
TRBV11-3	TRBJ2-4	NA	NA	CASSPGGNIQYF	TGTGCCAGCAGCCCCGGCGGGAACATTCAGTACTTC
TRBV19	TRBJ2-7	NA	TRBD1	CARDRGPKEGEPYEQYF	TGTGCCAGAGACAGGGGACCGAAAGAGGGGGAACCCTACGAGCAGTACTTC
TRBV9	TRBJ2-1	NA	TRBD2	CASSPTWTSGYNEQFF	TGTGCCAGCAGCCCCACCTGGACTAGCGGGTACAATGAGCAGTTCTTC
TRBV15	TRBJ2-7	NA	NA	CATSRAPPFWAYEQYF	TGTGCCACCAGCAGAGCTCCACCCTTCTGGGCATACGAGCAGTACTTC
TRBV19	TRBJ2-2	NA	NA	CASSLDLTGELFF	TGTGCCAGTAGTCTAGATCTGACCGGGGAGCTGTTTTTT
TRBV7-9	TRBJ2-1	NA	NA	CASSLDVGLKGNEQFF	TGTGCCAGCAGCTTAGATGTGGGGCTGAAGGGCAATGAGCAGTTCTTC